This passage covers 25 T cell receptor beta chains from one sample sequenced in a study of OX40 agonist ivuxolimab in advanced cancers. Repertoires were generated with immunoSEQ multiplex PCR, while TCRdb's copy carries only in-frame clones and drops some. The data contain about 98,000 clones, roughly nine tenths of them seen just once; the ten biggest clones take up roughly 0.52%. Sequencing used CD4+ or CD8+ T cells sorted from blood, obtained in a trial of the OX40 agonist ivuxolimab. The receptor set was obtained from an adult with an advanced solid tumor such as melanoma, head and neck, liver or kidney cancer.

For this clone: The same CDR3 can be traced to other DNA sequences in this sample. V and J are TRBV5-1 and TRBJ2-7; D ambiguous. Germline V gene data show CDR1 as SGHRS and CDR2 as YFSETQ. The CDR3 contains 12 residues. Trimming took off 0 bases at V and 1 base at J, with 2 bases between the two ends. The CDR3 protein is CASSLVSYEQYF. The CDR3 bases are TGCGCCAGCAGCTTGGTTTCCTACGAGCAGTACTTC.

The CDR3 DNA reads as TGTGCCAGCAGCGAAACCCCTTCGCCCCAGCATTTT. This translates into CASSETPSPQHF. The chain joins TRBV2 to TRBJ1-5; D uncertain. The CDR3 covers 12 residues. V lost 6 bases and J 9 bases, leaving 12 bases between the germline ends. Germline V CDR1 and CDR2: SNHLY, FYNNEI.

The V call is TRBV7-2, the J call TRBJ2-4; no reliable D call. The CDR3 extends over 14 amino acids. Deletions cut 0 bases from V and 6 bases from J, with 9 bases between. Germline V lookup: CDR1 SGHTA, CDR2 FQGNSA. The CDR3 spells CASSLASRLNIQYF. In DNA form, the CDR3 reads TGTGCCAGCAGCTTAGCCTCCCGCCTAAACATTCAGTACTTC.

The chain uses TRBV6-1 and TRBJ2-7, with 7 bases lining up with TRBD2. The CDR3 length is 14 residues. Looked up from germline, CDR1 is MNHNS and CDR2 is SASEGT. The ends lost 9 bases at V and 3 bases at J; junction bases unmatched: 11. CDR3 residues: CARRRPKRGYEQYF. CDR3 nucleotides: TGTGCCAGGCGGCGCCCTAAGCGGGGCTACGAGCAGTACTTC.

This sequence joins TRBV7-2 and TRBJ2-7; 7 nucleotides agree with TRBD1. CDR3 length: 14 residues. Germline CDR1 is SGHTA and CDR2 is FQGNSA. Losses at the gene ends were 5 bases for V and 2 bases for J; bases not matched to a gene: 6. This CDR3 reads CASSTRDSTYEQYF. In nucleotides, the CDR3 is TGTGCCAGCAGCACCCGGGACAGCACCTACGAGCAGTACTTC.

V is TRBV18 and J is TRBJ1-5; 10 bases fit TRBD1. The CDR3 extends over 17 amino acids. With 2 bases clipped from V and 7 bases from J, the junction kept 11 bases outside the gene matches. Germline CDR1 KGHSH, CDR2 LQKENI. CDR3 nucleotide sequence: TGTGCCAGCTCACCATCCAGCGGACAGGGGGGGTTCCAGCCCCAGCATTTT. Protein product: CASSPSSGQGGFQPQHF.

The genes are TRBV10-3 and TRBJ2-5; D remains ambiguous. From germline, CDR1 is ENHRY and CDR2 SYGVKD. Trimming removed 2 bases at V and 2 bases at J, with 6 bases between. The CDR3 totals 13 residues. CDR3 bases: TGTGCCATCAGTGAGATGGGGCAAGAGACCCAGTACTTC. This codes for CAISEMGQETQYF.

The chain combines TRBV5-1 with TRBJ2-5; 7 bases agree with TRBD1. This CDR3 region has 16 residues. Germline V gene data show CDR1 as SGHRS and CDR2 as YFSETQ. After removal of 2 bases from V and 5 bases from J, the junction contained 12 bases not matched to a gene. Here the CDR3 reads CASSFRQGRILETQYF. CDR3 sequence (DNA): TGCGCCAGCAGCTTCAGACAGGGTCGCATCTTGGAGACCCAGTACTTC.

This chain connects TRBV10-3 to TRBJ2-3; unclear D gene. CDR3 length: 12 residues. Trimming removed 10 bases at V and 0 bases at J, with 8 bases between. Germline V gives CDR1 ENHRY, CDR2 SYGVKD. The CDR3 is CATTQSTDTQYF. The CDR3 coding sequence is TGTGCCACAACACAAAGCACAGATACGCAGTATTTT.

The gene calls are TRBV18 and TRBJ1-6; 9 bases match TRBD1. Germline CDR1 KGHSH, CDR2 LQKENI. The ends lost 6 bases at V and 8 bases at J; junction bases unmatched: 20. The CDR3 is made up of 19 amino acids. Written as DNA, the CDR3 is TGTGCCAGCTCCACGGTACCAATCCATCCGGGACAGGGCGATTCACCCCTCCACTTT. Translation gives CASSTVPIHPGQGDSPLHF.

V and J are TRBV10-3 and TRBJ2-7; the D call may be TRBD1 or TRBD2 (5 bases each). CDR3 length equals 14 residues. The V and J ends lost 8 bases and 3 bases respectively, with 17 bases between them. The germline V gene has CDR1 ENHRY and CDR2 SYGVKD. The CDR3 loop reads CAISLLGDVYEQYF. The DNA for the CDR3 is TGTGCCATCTCCCTTTTGGGGGATGTCTACGAGCAGTACTTC.

The chain is built from TRBV21-1 and TRBJ2-7; TRBD2 was called by the table and not checked on the DNA. TRBV21-1 has pseudogene status. This CDR3 region has 11 residues. The CDR3 DNA reads TGTGCCAGCAGAGCGTGCGACGAGCAGTACTTC. It yields the protein CASRACDEQYF.

The chain links TRBV28 to TRBJ2-7; a possible D gene is TRBD2 (7 bases). Trimming removed 5 bases from V and 2 bases from J, with 16 bases in between. The CDR3 contains 15 residues. CDR1 is MDHEN, CDR2 SYDVKM, per germline. Here the CDR3 DNA reads TGTGCCAGCAGTGTTAGGGGGGGCAACACCTACGAGCAGTACTTC. This translates into CASSVRGGNTYEQYF.

CDR3 region: CASSSTPPYEQYF. The CDR3 DNA follows: TGTGCCAGCAGTTCTACACCGCCGTACGAGCAGTACTTC. The genes are TRBV6-5 and TRBJ2-7; D is uncertain. V was clipped by 4 bases and J by 4 bases, with 11 bases between them. Germline CDR1 MNHEY, CDR2 SVGAGI. The CDR3 is 13 residues long.

In this sample, this clone turned up once. The chain is built from TRBV15 and TRBJ1-2, with no clear D. CDR1 LNHNV and CDR2 YYDKDF come from the germline V gene (reference sequence). Trimming pared 5 bases from V and 5 bases from J, leaving 12 bases between. This CDR3 has 13 amino acids. This CDR3 reads CATSSDFQYGYTF. The CDR3 DNA follows: TGTGCCACCAGCTCAGACTTTCAGTATGGCTACACCTTC.

In its sample, this clone was seen once. At the DNA level, this CDR3 is encoded by other sequences in the same sample as well. This chain links TRBV4-1 with TRBJ1-1; D gene unclear. Looked up from germline, CDR1 is MGHRA and CDR2 is YSYEKL. V was trimmed by 9 bases and J by 2 bases, leaving 13 bases between them. The CDR3 has 13 residues. The CDR3 DNA follows: TGCGCCAGGAAAACAGCTCTTAACACTGAAGCTTTCTTT. Protein product: CARKTALNTEAFF.

The gene calls are TRBV10-1 and TRBJ1-1; D is uncertain. Trimming pared 3 bases from V and 0 bases from J, leaving 5 bases between. Germline assignment: CDR1 WNHNN and CDR2 SYGVQD (reference sequence). This CDR3 has 13 amino acids. The CDR3 is CASSENMNTEAFF. The CDR3 DNA reads as TGCGCCAGCAGTGAAAACATGAACACTGAAGCTTTCTTT.

This chain links TRBV12-5 with TRBJ1-3; D call uncertain. The CDR3 covers 10 residues. Germline CDR1 reads LGHNT; CDR2 reads FRNRAP. V was clipped by 6 bases and J by 9 bases, with 6 bases between them. The CDR3 loop reads CASGGGTIYF. CDR3 bases: TGTGCTAGTGGGGGTGGCACCATATATTTT.

V and J are TRBV5-8 and TRBJ1-6, with D perhaps TRBD1 (5 bases). This CDR3 contains 14 residues. The V gene lost 4 bases and the J gene lost 14 bases, with 19 bases spanning the gap. Germline CDR1 and CDR2: SGHTS and YDEGEE. Here the CDR3 DNA reads TGTGCCAGCAGCAAAAGGGGCAGAGCTTTATCCCTCCACTTT. Translation gives CASSKRGRALSLHF.

This sequence joins TRBV30 and TRBJ2-1; D might be TRBD2 (7 bases). V was shortened by 6 bases and J by 8 bases, with 23 bases between the two germline ends. CDR3 length: 15 amino acids. Germline lookup yields CDR1 GTSNPN and CDR2 SVGIG (reference sequence). The CDR3 nucleotides are TGTGCCTGTACCACGACTAGTGGGGGGGCCGATGAGCAGTTCTTC. This encodes CACTTTSGGADEQFF.

The V gene is TRBV7-2, the J gene TRBJ1-1; a weak D match, TRBD1 (6 bases). The V end lost 5 bases, the J end lost 5 bases, and 18 bases lay between the germline ends. CDR1 is SGHTA, CDR2 FQGNSA, per germline. CDR3 length: 15 amino acids. The CDR3 nucleotides read TGTGCCAGCAGCCCACGGTTCGTTCAGGGGACTGAAGCTTTCTTT. Translated, it gives CASSPRFVQGTEAFF.

The rearrangement uses TRBV29-1 and TRBJ1-2; D is perhaps TRBD1 (6 bases). Trimming shortened V by 7 bases and J by 8 bases, and 20 bases separated the two germline ends. Germline V gene data show CDR1 as SQVTM and CDR2 as ANQGSEA. The CDR3 loop spans 13 amino acids. The CDR3 coding sequence is TGCAGCGGTGCCCTTGAAGGGGGAATCGGCTACACCTTC. Encoded protein: CSGALEGGIGYTF.

The sample holds one count of this clone. The V and J genes are TRBV5-5 and TRBJ1-4, with TRBD1 identical over 11 bases. There are 17 residues in the CDR3. Germline CDR1 is SGHKS and CDR2 is YYEKEE (reference sequence). Trimming cost V 4 bases and J 8 bases; bases outside gene matches: 13. The DNA of the CDR3 is TGTGCCAGCAGCCCCACGATGGGGGACAGGGGGGGCGAAAAACTGTTTTTT. Its protein product is CASSPTMGDRGGEKLFF.

The rearrangement links TRBV7-3 to TRBJ2-3, with 8 bases fitting TRBD2. Germline lookup yields CDR1 SGHTA and CDR2 FQGTGA. Trimming removed 3 bases from V and 6 bases from J; junction bases left unmatched: 2. The CDR3 has 13 residues. Here the CDR3 reads CASSFSSGDTQYF. The CDR3 nucleotides are TGTGCCAGCAGCTTCTCTAGCGGGGATACGCAGTATTTT.

This clone has more than one count but fewer than ten. The rearrangement links TRBV25-1 to TRBJ1-3; D is ambiguous. Germline V CDR1 and CDR2: MGHDK, SYGVNS. CDR3 size: 12 residues. Trimming cost V 6 bases and J 4 bases, with 7 bases left between them. The CDR3 DNA reads TGTGCCAGCAGACAGTCCGGAAACACCATATATTTT. This translates into CASRQSGNTIYF. The full variable domain, rest sourced from reference TRBV25-1 and TRBJ1-3, is EADIYQTPRYLVIGTGKKITLECSQTMGHDKMYWYQQDPGMELHLIHYSYGVNSTEKGDLSSESTVSRIRTEHFPLTLESARPSHTSQYLCASRQSGNTIYFGEGSWLTVV.